These 15 T cell receptor beta chains came from one sample sequenced in a study of response to subunit inactivated influenza vaccine. MiXCR, applied by TCRdb to the RT-PCR reads, yields one record per CDR3 protein. The sample carries 170,000 or so distinct CDR3 sequences, over 8.5% recorded once. The specimen was CD8+ T cells sorted from PBMCs, collected less than 30 months after vaccination. These receptors came from a man aged 45 to 75 who received an inactivated influenza vaccine.

This clonotype was detected only a few times. The chain joins TRBV20-1 to TRBJ1-1; D uncertain. CDR1 and CDR2 (germline): DFQATT, SNEGSKA (reference sequence). This CDR3 is built from 12 residues. V lost 3 bases, J lost 4 bases, and 9 bases lay in between. DNA of the CDR3: TGCAGTGCTAGTCAAGGAAGCACTGAAGCTTTCTTT. This codes for CSASQGSTEAFF.

The gene calls are TRBV15 and TRBJ2-5; the D is unclear. V gave up 0 bases and J gave up 1 base, with 9 bases separating them. From germline, CDR1 is LNHNV and CDR2 YYDKDF (reference sequence). This CDR3 spans 15 amino acids. The CDR3 bases are TGTGCCACCAGCAGAGATCTCTGGAGCCAAGAGACCCAGTACTTC. Translated, it gives CATSRDLWSQETQYF. Based on the CDR3 plus reference TRBV15 and TRBJ2-5, the full variable domain is DAMVIQNPRYQVTQFGKPVTLSCSQTLNHNVMYWYQQKSSQAPKLLFHYYDKDFNNEADTPDNFQSRRPNTSFCFLDIRSPGLGDTAMYLCATSRDLWSQETQYFGPGTRLLVL.

This rearrangement joins TRBV11-2 to TRBJ2-3; tentatively, D is TRBD1 (6 bases). The CDR3 is 15 residues long. Trimming stripped 6 bases from V and 0 bases from J, with 13 bases between. CDR1 and CDR2 from the germline V gene are SGHAT and FQNNGV. CDR3: CASRMDSLSTDTQYF. The DNA of the CDR3 is TGTGCCAGCAGGATGGACAGCCTAAGCACAGATACGCAGTATTTT.

The chain carries TRBV4-1 and TRBJ2-1; D assignment may be TRBD1 or TRBD2 (5 bases each). This CDR3 region has 15 residues. V was pared by 0 bases and J by 7 bases, with 13 bases between. Per germline, CDR1 MGHRA and CDR2 YSYEKL. DNA of the CDR3: TGCGCCAGCAGCCAAGATCCTTACGGGGCGAATGAGCAGTTCTTC. Its translation is CASSQDPYGANEQFF.

This clonotype was found many times. This chain links TRBV6-1 with TRBJ2-2; D is perhaps TRBD2 (6 bases). This CDR3 region has 16 residues. V lost 8 bases and J lost 0, with 16 bases in between. Germline CDR1 MNHNS, CDR2 SASEGT. The CDR3 here is CASGRAGFSNTGELFF. The CDR3 DNA reads TGTGCCAGCGGAAGAGCGGGTTTTTCGAACACCGGGGAGCTGTTTTTT.

This clonotype was observed a handful of times. This CDR3 is CASSAGTGPTEAFF. The CDR3 DNA reads TGTGCCAGCAGCGCCGGGACAGGGCCCACTGAAGCTTTCTTT. V is TRBV6-2 or TRBV6-3 and J is TRBJ1-1, with 9 bases fitting TRBD1. Germline loops: CDR1 MNHEY, CDR2 SVGEGT. The CDR3 runs to 14 residues. Germline trimming cut 6 bases from V and 4 bases from J; bases unmatched to any gene: 6.

This clonotype was seen a few times. The rearrangement links TRBV15 to TRBJ1-1; no definite D call. Trimming shortened V by 3 bases and J by 3 bases, and 8 bases separated the two germline ends. CDR1 and CDR2 from the germline V gene are LNHNV and YYDKDF (reference sequence). CDR3 length: 13 residues. The CDR3 nucleotides read TGTGCCACCAGCAGCAAGGGCTACACTGAAGCTTTCTTT. It is translated as CATSSKGYTEAFF. The whole variable domain, filled in from reference TRBV15 and TRBJ1-1, reads DAMVIQNPRYQVTQFGKPVTLSCSQTLNHNVMYWYQQKSSQAPKLLFHYYDKDFNNEADTPDNFQSRRPNTSFCFLDIRSPGLGDTAMYLCATSSKGYTEAFFGQGTRLTVV.

The rearrangement links TRBV6-2 or TRBV6-3 to TRBJ2-3; 12 positions match TRBD2. Trimming removed 2 bases from V and 13 bases from J; junction bases left unmatched: 13. Germline CDR1 is MNHEY and CDR2 is SVGEGT. The CDR3 runs 16 residues. CDR3: CASSYPTSGGTDNKYF. The CDR3 DNA sequence: TGTGCCAGCAGTTACCCGACTAGCGGGGGAACAGACAACAAGTATTTT.

The sample holds a few counts of this clonotype. J is TRBJ1-2 and V is TRBV11-2; no clear D gene. There are 12 residues in the CDR3. The germline CDR1 and CDR2 sequences are SGHAT and FQNNGV. Trimming took 5 bases from V and 6 from J, leaving 10 bases between them. CDR3 nucleotides: TGTGCCAGCAGCGCGTATCGCAATGGCTACACCTTC. Translated, it gives CASSAYRNGYTF.

This chain connects TRBV30 to TRBJ2-1; D is possibly TRBD1 (6 bases). The germline CDR1 and CDR2 sequences are GTSNPN and SVGIG (reference sequence). This CDR3 is built from 13 residues. Deletions cut 4 bases from V and 1 base from J, with 8 bases between. The CDR3 sequence: CAWIRGSYNEQFF. The CDR3 DNA reads as TGTGCCTGGATCAGGGGTTCCTACAATGAGCAGTTCTTC.

This clonotype came up a few times. This sequence joins TRBV5-1 and TRBJ2-1, with 7 nucleotides matching TRBD2. Germline CDR1 is SGHRS and CDR2 is YFSETQ. Losses at the gene ends were 5 bases for V and 3 bases for J; bases not matched to a gene: 14. The CDR3 has 17 residues. The CDR3: CASSENSGRELYNEQFF. The CDR3 nucleotides read TGCGCCAGCAGTGAGAACTCCGGGCGGGAGCTCTACAATGAGCAGTTCTTC.

This sequence joins TRBV7-8 and TRBJ1-2, with 9 bases aligning to TRBD1. In germline, CDR1 is SGHVS, CDR2 FQNEAQ. The length of the CDR3 is 13 residues. After removal of 5 bases from V and 10 bases from J, the junction contained 8 bases not matched to a gene. CDR3 sequence (DNA): TGTGCCAGCAGCCCCGTGGGGACAGGGTACTACACCTTC. Translated: CASSPVGTGYYTF.

J is TRBJ1-1 and V is TRBV5-1; maybe TRBD1 (6 bases). Trimming left V 5 bases short and J 2 bases short, with 16 bases between. Germline CDR1 SGHRS, CDR2 YFSETQ. The CDR3 extends over 15 amino acids. In DNA form, the CDR3 reads TGCGCCAGCAGACGAGGGGGGGACACCAACACTGAAGCTTTCTTT. Residues: CASRRGGDTNTEAFF.

V and J are TRBV14 and TRBJ1-1; D not certain. V was shortened by 1 base and J by 3 bases, with 9 bases between the two germline ends. The CDR3 runs to 14 residues. Germline values: CDR1 SGHDN, CDR2 FVKESK. CDR3 DNA: TGTGCCAGCAGCCAAGTTTGGGAATACACTGAAGCTTTCTTT. It encodes CASSQVWEYTEAFF.

DNA of the CDR3: TGCGCCAGCAGTGAGTCGACTCTTACTTGGGAGACCCAGTACTTC. As protein: CASSESTLTWETQYF. The chain links TRBV10-1 to TRBJ2-5, with D unresolved. CDR3 length: 15 amino acids. Trimming took 0 bases from V and 5 from J, leaving 13 bases between them. Germline-derived CDR1 and CDR2 are WNHNN and SYGVQD (reference sequence).